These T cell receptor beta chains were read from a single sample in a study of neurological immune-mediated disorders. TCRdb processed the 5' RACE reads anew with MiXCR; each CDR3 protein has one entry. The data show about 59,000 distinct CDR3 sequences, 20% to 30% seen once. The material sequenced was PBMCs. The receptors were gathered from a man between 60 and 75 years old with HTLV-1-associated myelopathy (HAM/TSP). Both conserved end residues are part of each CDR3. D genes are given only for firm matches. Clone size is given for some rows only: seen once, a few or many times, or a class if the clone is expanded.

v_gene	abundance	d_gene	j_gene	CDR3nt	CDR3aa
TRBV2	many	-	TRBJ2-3	TGTGCCAGCAGTGAAGCAGGGGGTCGTAAAGCAGATACGCAGTATTTT	CASSEAGGRKADTQYF
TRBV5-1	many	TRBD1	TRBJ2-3	TGCGCCAGCAGCCAAGACAGGGGTCCGGGTATGACAGATACGCAGTATTTT	CASSQDRGPGMTDTQYF
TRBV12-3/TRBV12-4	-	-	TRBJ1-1	TGTGCCAGCACCACTCGACAGTTGAACACTGAAGCTTTCTTT	CASTTRQLNTEAFF
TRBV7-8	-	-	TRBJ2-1	TGTGCCAGCAGCCCCCGCCTGTCAGGACAGTACCATGAGCAGTTCTTC	CASSPRLSGQYHEQFF
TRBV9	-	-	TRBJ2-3	TGTGCCAGCAGCGTAGTGGCTGACTCCCATACGCAGTATTTT	CASSVVADSHTQYF
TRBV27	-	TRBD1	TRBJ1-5	TGTGCCAGCAGCGTCGGGACAGGGAATCAGCCCCAGCATTTT	CASSVGTGNQPQHF
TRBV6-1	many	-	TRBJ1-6	TGTGCCAGCAGTGACGAAATTTCACCCCTCCACTTT	CASSDEISPLHF
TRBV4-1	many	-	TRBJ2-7	TGCGCCAGCAGCCAAGTGGTATCTGCGGACTCCTACGAGCAGTACTTC	CASSQVVSADSYEQYF
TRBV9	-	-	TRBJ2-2	TGTGCCAGCAGCGTCCACCCAGATATCCGAGCCGGGGAGCTGTTTTTT	CASSVHPDIRAGELFF
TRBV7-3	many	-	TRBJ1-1	TGTGCCAGCAGCTTAAATCCGGGAGACACTGAAGCTTTCTTT	CASSLNPGDTEAFF
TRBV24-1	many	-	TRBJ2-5	TGTGCCACCAGTGACGGGCTTTGGGAGACCCAGTACTTC	CATSDGLWETQYF
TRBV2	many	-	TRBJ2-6	TGTGCCAGCACCCCAAGCCGTAGCTCTGGGGCCAACGTCCTGACTTTC	CASTPSRSSGANVLTF
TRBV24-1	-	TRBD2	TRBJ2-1	TGTGCCATCGGGACTAGAAGTTACAATGAGCAGTTCTTC	CAIGTRSYNEQFF
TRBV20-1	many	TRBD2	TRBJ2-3	TGCAGTGCTAGAGATGGCGGGAGGGTTAAAGATACGCAGTATTTT	CSARDGGRVKDTQYF
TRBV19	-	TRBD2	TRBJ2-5	TGTGCCAGTACCCCCAGAGCCGGGGGGAGGCAAGAGACCCAGTACTTC	CASTPRAGGRQETQYF
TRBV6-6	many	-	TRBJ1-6	TGTGCCAGCAGTTACTCATCCGGGGGTTGGACACCCCTCCACTTT	CASSYSSGGWTPLHF
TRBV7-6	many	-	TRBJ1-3	TGTGCCAGCAGCTTAGCCCCACAGGGAACGTCTGGAAACACCATATATTTT	CASSLAPQGTSGNTIYF
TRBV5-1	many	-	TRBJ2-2	TGCGCCAGCAGCTTGGAATTTCAGATCGGGGAGCTGTTTTTT	CASSLEFQIGELFF
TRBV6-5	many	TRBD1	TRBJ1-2	TGTGCCAGCAGCCTTTCAGGGGGAAGTGGCTACACCTTC	CASSLSGGSGYTF
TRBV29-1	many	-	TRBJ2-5	TGCAGCGCCGGACAGAACCAACAAGAGACCCAGTACTTC	CSAGQNQQETQYF
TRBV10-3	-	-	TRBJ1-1	TGTGCCATCAGTGAAACGGGGTCCGACACTGAAGCTTACTTT	CAISETGSDTEAYF
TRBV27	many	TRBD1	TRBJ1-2	TGTGCCAGCAGTTTACAGGGGGACAACACCTTC	CASSLQGDNTF
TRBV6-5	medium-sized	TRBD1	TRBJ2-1	TGTGCCAGCAGTTTAATGTCTCGGGGACAGGGTACTATTGAGCAGTTCTTC	CASSLMSRGQGTIEQFF
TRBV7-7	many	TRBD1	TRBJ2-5	TGTGCTAGCAGCTTAGCAGGGGGACAGGGGCCAGAGACCCAGTACTTC	CASSLAGGQGPETQYF
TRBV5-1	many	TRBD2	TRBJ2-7	TGCGCCAGCAGCTCGCCGGGAGGGCTCTCCTACGAGCAGTACTTC	CASSSPGGLSYEQYF
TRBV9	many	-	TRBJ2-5	TGTGCCAGCAGCGTAGCTCCGGGAGAGGGGCGCGAGACCCAGTACTTC	CASSVAPGEGRETQYF
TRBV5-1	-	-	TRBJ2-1	TGCGCCAGCAGCTTGACCCGGAGCTCCTACAATGAGCAGTTCTTC	CASSLTRSSYNEQFF
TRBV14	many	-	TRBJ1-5	TGTGCCAGCAGCCAAGATCGGCATCTGGGGTCCCATCAGCCCCAGCATTTT	CASSQDRHLGSHQPQHF
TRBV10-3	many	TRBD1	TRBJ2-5	TGTGCCATCGGGACAGGGGTTCAAGAGACCCAGTACTTC	CAIGTGVQETQYF
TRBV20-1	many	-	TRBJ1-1	TGCAGTGCTTGGGGGACGTCAGCTGAAGCTTTCTTT	CSAWGTSAEAFF
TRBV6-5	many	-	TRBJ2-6	TGTGCCAGCAGTTACGGGGAAGGCGCTGGGGCCAACGTCCTGACTTTC	CASSYGEGAGANVLTF
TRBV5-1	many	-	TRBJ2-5	TGCGCCAGCAGCTTGCAGGAGCAAGAGACCCAGTACTTC	CASSLQEQETQYF
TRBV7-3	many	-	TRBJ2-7	TGTGCCAGCAGCCCGACCCGGGGAGACGAGCAGTACTTC	CASSPTRGDEQYF
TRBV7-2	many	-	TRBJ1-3	TGTGCCAGCAGCTTAGGACACTCTGGAAACACCATATATTTT	CASSLGHSGNTIYF
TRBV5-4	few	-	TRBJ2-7	TGTGCCAGCAGCTTGTCTGGGGCCTACGAGCAGTACTTC	CASSLSGAYEQYF
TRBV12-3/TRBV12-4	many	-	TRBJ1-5	TGTGCCAGCAGTCCCCAAGGGGGTCAGCCCCAGCATTTT	CASSPQGGQPQHF
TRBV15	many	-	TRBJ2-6	TGTGCCACCAGCAGAGATCCCCGGGGCTCCTCCTCTGGGGCCAACGTCCTGACTTTC	CATSRDPRGSSSGANVLTF
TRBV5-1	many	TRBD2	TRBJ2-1	TGCGCCAGCAGCTTGGACGTGGAGCGGGGTGAGCAGTTCTTC	CASSLDVERGEQFF
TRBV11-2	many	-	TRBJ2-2	TGTGCCAGCAGCTTAGTTGGACGCGCCAGCAGCACCGGGGAGCTGTTTTTT	CASSLVGRASSTGELFF
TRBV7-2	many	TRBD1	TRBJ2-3	TGTGCCAGCAGCGACCGGGACAGGGGTCCAGATACGCAGTATTTT	CASSDRDRGPDTQYF
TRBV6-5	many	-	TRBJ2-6	TGTGCCACTTTAAGTGGGTTCTCTGGGGCCAACGTCCTGACTTTC	CATLSGFSGANVLTF
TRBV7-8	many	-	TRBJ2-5	TGTGCCAGCAGCAAGGGTAGGATCCAAGAGACCCAGTACTTC	CASSKGRIQETQYF
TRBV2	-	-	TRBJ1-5	TGTGCCAGCAGTCTGACACGGAGCAATCAGCCCCAGCATTTT	CASSLTRSNQPQHF
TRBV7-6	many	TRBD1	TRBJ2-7	TGTGCCAGCAGCTTAGCCGGGACAGACTACGAGCAGTACTTC	CASSLAGTDYEQYF
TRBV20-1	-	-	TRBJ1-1	TGCAGTGCTTTAGCCCGCCCATCGGGCACTGAAGCTTTCTTT	CSALARPSGTEAFF
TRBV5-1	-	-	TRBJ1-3	TGCGCCAGCAGCTTGGAAGGGGCTCTCGTAGGACGAATGGCCTCTGGAAACACCATATATTTT	CASSLEGALVGRMASGNTIYF
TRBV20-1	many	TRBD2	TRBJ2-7	TGCAGTGCTAGAGGGACTAGCGGGAGTCTCGACGAGCAGTACTTC	CSARGTSGSLDEQYF
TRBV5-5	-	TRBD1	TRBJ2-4	TGTGCCAGCAGCTTGGCCTCCGGGACAGGGGGCGGAAACATTCAGTACTTC	CASSLASGTGGGNIQYF
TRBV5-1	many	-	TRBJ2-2	TGCGCCAGCAGCTTTTGGGGGACAAACACCGGGGAGCTGTTTTTT	CASSFWGTNTGELFF
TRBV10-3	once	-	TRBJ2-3	TGTGCCATCAGTGGGGGGGGCGGCTACACAGATACGCAGTATTTT	CAISGGGGYTDTQYF
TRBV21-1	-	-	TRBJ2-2	TGTGCCAGCAGCATCTGTTACTGGACTAGCGGTTACACCGGGGAGCTGTTTTTT	CASSICYWTSGYTGELFF
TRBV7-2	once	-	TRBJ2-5	TGTTCCAGCAGCTTAGGGCCACTGCAAGAGACCCAGTACTTC	CSSSLGPLQETQYF
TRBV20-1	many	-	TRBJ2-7	TGCAGTGCTAGAGATCCAGGGGTCTACGAGCAGTACTTC	CSARDPGVYEQYF
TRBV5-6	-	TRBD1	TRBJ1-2	TGTGCCAGCAGCTTACAGGGGCTCAACTATGGCTACACCTTC	CASSLQGLNYGYTF
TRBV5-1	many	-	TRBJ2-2	TGCGCCAGCTCATTGGACCGCTTCACCGGGGAGCTGTTTTTT	CASSLDRFTGELFF
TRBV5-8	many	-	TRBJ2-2	TGTGCCAGCAGCTTGTATGCAGGGAACACCGGGGAGCTGTTTTTT	CASSLYAGNTGELFF
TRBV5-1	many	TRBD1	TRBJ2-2	TGCGCCAGCAGCAACGAGGGGGCCCACACCGGGGAGCTGTTTTTT	CASSNEGAHTGELFF
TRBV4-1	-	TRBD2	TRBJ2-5	TGCGCCAGCAGCCTTGTCACTAGCGGGAGACGAGAGACCCAGTACTTC	CASSLVTSGRRETQYF
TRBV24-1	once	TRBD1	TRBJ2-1	TGTGCCACCAGGGGGACAGGGGGCAATGAGCAGTTCTTC	CATRGTGGNEQFF